Listed here are 23 T cell receptor beta chains from one sample, sequenced in a study of T cell responses to AZD1222 COVID-19 vaccine. TCRdb keeps only in-frame clones here, not all; method: immunoSEQ multiplex PCR. The sample contains 75,000 to 85,000 clones, about 83% of which appear only once. The source material was peripheral blood, sampled 28 days after the second AZD1222 dose. These receptor sequences come from an adult who received the AZD1222 COVID-19 vaccine.

The rearrangement joins TRBV1 to TRBJ2-3; the listed D gene, TRBD2, was not tested against the DNA. TRBV1 is a recognized pseudogene. This CDR3 region has 17 residues. CDR3 amino acids: CTSSDPLGLAGGHTQYF. The CDR3 DNA sequence: TGCACCAGCAGCGACCCCCTCGGACTAGCGGGGGGGCATACGCAGTATTTT.

V gene TRBV20-1 combines with J gene TRBJ1-5; D is undetermined. Germline CDR1 reads DFQATT; CDR2 reads SNEGSKA (reference sequence). The CDR3 is 12 amino acids. V dropped 3 bases and J dropped 4 bases, with 7 bases sitting between them. CDR3 loop: CSASGQNQPQHF. CDR3 nucleotide sequence: TGCAGTGCTAGTGGGCAGAATCAGCCCCAGCATTTT.

The V gene is TRBV7-9, the J gene TRBJ2-2, with D uncertain. Looked up from germline, CDR1 is SEHNR and CDR2 is FQNEAQ (reference sequence). This CDR3 contains 13 residues. The V and J ends lost 5 bases and 7 bases respectively, with 11 bases between them. The CDR3 here is CASSTSPGGELFF. The CDR3 DNA reads TGTGCCAGCAGCACGAGCCCGGGCGGGGAGCTGTTTTTT.

J is TRBJ2-1 and V is TRBV10-3; maybe TRBD2 (6 bases). CDR3 length: 15 residues. V was shortened by 7 bases and J by 3 bases, with 16 bases between the two germline ends. The germline V gene encodes CDR1 ENHRY and CDR2 SYGVKD. In DNA form, the CDR3 reads TGTGCCATCAACCCTTCGGGAGTTGACTACAATGAGCAGTTCTTC. It encodes CAINPSGVDYNEQFF.

This clone was counted only a few times. This CDR3 reads CASSQEKGGEAFF. The CDR3 DNA reads as TGTGCCAGCAGCCAAGAAAAGGGTGGTGAAGCTTTCTTT. This sequence joins TRBV4-2 and TRBJ1-1; unclear D gene. CDR3 length equals 13 residues. Trimming stripped 0 bases from V and 7 bases from J, with 9 bases between. CDR1 is LGHNA, CDR2 YNFKEQ, per germline.

The V and J genes are TRBV5-4 and TRBJ1-1; D is ambiguous. The ends were cut back, 3 bases at V and 5 bases at J, with 14 bases in the middle. CDR1 SGHNT and CDR2 YYREEE come from the germline V gene (reference sequence). CDR3 length: 14 amino acids. The CDR3 reads CASSYSGSRTEAFF. Here the CDR3 DNA reads TGTGCCAGCAGCTACTCGGGGAGTCGGACTGAAGCTTTCTTT.

This chain connects TRBV6-4 to TRBJ2-3, with a tentative D call TRBD2 (5 bases). There are 15 residues in the CDR3. Germline-derived CDR1 and CDR2 are MRHNA and SNTAGT. V lost 5 bases to trimming and J lost 0 bases, with 12 bases between them. The CDR3 loop reads CASSSEGLSTDTQYF. The CDR3 bases are TGTGCCAGCAGTTCCGAGGGTTTGAGCACAGATACGCAGTATTTT.

This clone was recorded only once. CDR3 in DNA: TGTGCCAGCAGTTACCCTACCGGGACAGGGAACAATCAGCCCCAGCATTTT. Translating it yields CASSYPTGTGNNQPQHF. The rearrangement links TRBV6-2 or TRBV6-3 to TRBJ1-5; 9 positions agree with TRBD1. There are 17 residues in the CDR3. Germline CDR1 MNHEY, CDR2 SVGEGT. V lost 2 bases to trimming and J lost 3 bases; unmatched junction nucleotides: 8.

The J gene is TRBJ1-1, the V gene TRBV18; no definite D call. CDR1 KGHSH and CDR2 LQKENI come from the germline V gene. Trimming left V 1 base short and J 1 base short, with 10 bases between. The CDR3 sequence is 15 residues long. CDR3 in DNA: TGTGCCAGCTCACCACGGGCGGGATCGAACACTGAAGCTTTCTTT. Translating it yields CASSPRAGSNTEAFF.

The table lists this clone with a count of one. The chain carries TRBV5-1 and TRBJ2-7; TRBD2 is a possible D gene (6 bases). Germline lookup yields CDR1 SGHRS and CDR2 YFSETQ. The V end lost 2 bases, the J end lost 1 base, and 13 bases lay between the germline ends. The CDR3 totals 15 residues. CDR3 amino acids: CASSFLSGTSYEQYF. The CDR3 region has the DNA TGCGCCAGCAGCTTTCTCTCAGGGACTTCCTACGAGCAGTACTTC.

This clone was counted a few times. The junction departs from germline at one end; a sequencing error may be responsible. The chain has TRBV5-8 and TRBJ2-3, with 14 nucleotides matching TRBD2. Germline V lookup: CDR1 SGHTS, CDR2 YDEGEE. This CDR3 contains 17 residues. In DNA, the CDR3 is TGTGCCAGCAGTTTGGGACTAGCGGGGGTAGGAGTCGATACGCAGTATTTT. As protein: CASSLGLAGVGVDTQYF.

This clone was picked up a small number of times. The chain uses TRBV4-1 and TRBJ2-7; 7 nucleotides line up with TRBD1. Germline V lookup: CDR1 MGHRA, CDR2 YSYEKL. V lost 9 bases, J lost 3 bases, and 8 bases stayed unmatched. The CDR3 sequence is 13 residues long. The CDR3 DNA reads as TGCGCCAGACTTAGGGACAGTTTCTACGAGCAGTACTTC. This gives the protein CARLRDSFYEQYF.

The chain uses TRBV21-1 and TRBJ2-4; the tabulated D call, TRBD2, remains unverified against the DNA. TRBV21-1 is deemed a pseudogene. The CDR3 spans 16 residues. The CDR3 DNA is TGTGCCAGCAGCAAAACTAGGACGGATTCCAAAAACATTCAGTACTTC. Translation gives CASSKTRTDSKNIQYF.

This clone was seen only once. The chain has TRBV5-1 and TRBJ2-2, with 9 bases lining up with TRBD1. The V and J ends lost 4 bases and 5 bases, in that order; junction bases with no gene match: 6. The germline CDR1 and CDR2 sequences are SGHRS and YFSETQ. The CDR3 is made up of 15 amino acids. CDR3 region: CASSRDRVETGELFF. The CDR3, as DNA: TGCGCCAGCAGCCGGGACAGGGTAGAGACCGGGGAGCTGTTTTTT.

The genes are TRBV6-5 and TRBJ1-5, with a weak D call TRBD1 (6 bases). Trimming took off 5 bases at V and 1 base at J, with 12 bases between the two ends. The germline CDR1 and CDR2 sequences are MNHEY and SVGAGI. This CDR3 region has 15 residues. CDR3 DNA: TGTGCCAGCAGTCCCAAGGACAGAAGCAATCAGCCCCAGCATTTT. It encodes CASSPKDRSNQPQHF.

This clone has just a few counts. This chain links TRBV11-2 with TRBJ2-2; D is uncertain. CDR3 length: 13 residues. Trimming removed 7 bases at V and 0 bases at J, with 6 bases between. The germline gives CDR1 SGHAT, CDR2 FQNNGV. The CDR3 sequence is CASTLANTGELFF. The CDR3 nucleotides are TGTGCCAGCACGCTAGCGAACACCGGGGAGCTGTTTTTT.

The chain couples TRBV19 to TRBJ1-2; TRBD1 might be the D (5 bases). This CDR3 comprises 14 residues. V was cut by 3 bases and J by 1 base, with 9 bases left in between. Germline V gene sequence: CDR1 LNHDA, CDR2 SQIVND (reference sequence). CDR3 loop: CASSIYDSNYGYTF. The CDR3 DNA sequence: TGTGCCAGTAGTATCTATGACAGTAACTATGGCTACACCTTC.

The CDR3 region is CASSYVAGNTIYF. CDR3 coding DNA: TGTGCCAGCAGTTACGTTGCTGGAAACACCATATATTTT. The chain links TRBV6-5 to TRBJ1-3, with D unresolved. V lost 2 bases to trimming and J lost 2 bases, with 4 bases between them. The CDR3 length is 13 residues. The germline V gene has CDR1 MNHEY and CDR2 SVGAGI.

CDR3 in amino acids: CAISEVTRETQYF. As DNA, the CDR3 is TGTGCCATCAGTGAGGTTACGCGCGAGACCCAGTACTTC. The V and J genes are TRBV10-3 and TRBJ2-5; D is unresolved. CDR1 and CDR2 from the germline V gene are ENHRY and SYGVKD. Between the trimmed V and J ends, which lost 2 bases and 5 bases, there was a span of 9 bases. The CDR3 totals 13 residues.

CDR3 DNA sequence: TGTGCCAGCAGCAGAGGACTAGCGGGGGGGCTTGGTGAGCAGTTCTTC. Translated: CASSRGLAGGLGEQFF. This chain connects TRBV9 to TRBJ2-1, with 15 bases matching TRBD2. J gave up 9 bases and V 4 bases, and 8 bases lay outside the gene matches. The CDR3 runs 16 residues. Germline assignment: CDR1 SGDLS and CDR2 YYNGEE.

This chain links TRBV7-9 with TRBJ1-2, with D possibly being TRBD1 (6 bases). This CDR3 is built from 16 residues. Germline loops: CDR1 SEHNR, CDR2 FQNEAQ (reference sequence). Between the trimmed V and J ends, which lost 5 bases and 1 base, there was a span of 17 bases. This CDR3 is CASSPSGAGSNYGYTF. The CDR3 nucleotides read TGTGCCAGCAGCCCCTCGGGGGCGGGGAGTAACTATGGCTACACCTTC.

The J gene is TRBJ2-3, the V gene TRBV19; perhaps D is TRBD1 or TRBD2 (6 bases each). Germline V gives CDR1 LNHDA, CDR2 SQIVND (reference sequence). Between the trimmed V and J ends, which lost 0 bases and 4 bases, there was a span of 11 bases. The CDR3 is 15 amino acids. In DNA form, the CDR3 reads TGTGCCAGTAGTATAGAGGGGGGCAGTCCAGATACGCAGTATTTT. It translates to CASSIEGGSPDTQYF.

The J gene is TRBJ1-2, the V gene TRBV29-1, with 8 nucleotides matching TRBD1. The V gene end was trimmed by 4 bases and the J gene end by 3 bases; junction bases not matched to a gene: 10. Germline V gene sequence: CDR1 SQVTM, CDR2 ANQGSEA. The CDR3 is 15 residues long. The CDR3 region is CSVGTGSSSYYGYTF. CDR3 bases: TGCAGCGTTGGGACAGGGTCTTCCTCGTACTATGGCTACACCTTC. The variable domain in full, completed from reference TRBV29-1 and TRBJ1-2, reads SAVISQKPSRDICQRGTSLTIQCQVDSQVTMMFWYRQQPGQSLTLIATANQGSEATYESGFVIDKFPISRPNLTFSTLTVSNMSPEDSSIYLCSVGTGSSSYYGYTFGSGTRLTVV.